Listed below are T cell receptor beta chains from one sample, sequenced in a study of metastatic and nonmetastatic thyroid tumors. TCRdb ran MiXCR on the PCR reads. Of about 13,000 clones listed, roughly 35% are singletons. The sequenced sample was tumor tissue. These receptors originate from a male donor with papillary thyroid cancer or a benign thyroid nodule (not recorded which). Some clones in this sample may be carry-over from other donors' samples. Each CDR3 is given with its conserved first and last residue. The D gene is left open where the match is weak. Clone size is given for some rows only: seen once, a few or many times, or a class if the clone is expanded.

d_call j_call clone_size v_call cdr3_aa cdr3_nt
TRBD1 TRBJ2-5 medium-sized TRBV11-2 CASTQLDRGPQETQYF TGTGCCAGCACCCAGCTAGACAGGGGACCCCAAGAGACCCAGTACTTC
TRBD1 TRBJ1-5 NA TRBV2 CASRGQGIGNQPQHF TGTGCCAGCAGGGGACAGGGGATCGGCAATCAGCCCCAGCATTTT
NA TRBJ1-5 once TRBV20-1 CSARDLGAEQPQHF TGCAGTGCTAGAGACTTGGGGGCTGAGCAGCCCCAGCATTTT
TRBD1 TRBJ2-7 NA TRBV6-1 CASSPGTGSYEQYF TGTGCCAGCAGTCCGGGGACAGGCTCCTACGAGCAGTACTTC
TRBD1 TRBJ2-1 NA TRBV7-3 CASSLTGVYNDQFF TGTGCCAGCAGCTTGACAGGGGTCTACAATGATCAGTTCTTC
TRBD2 TRBJ2-1 NA TRBV24-1 CATSDPSGRAGNEQFF TGTGCCACCAGTGATCCTAGCGGGAGGGCCGGGAATGAGCAGTTCTTC
TRBD1 TRBJ1-1 NA TRBV7-3 CASSSTGGLTEAFF TGTGCCAGCAGCTCAACAGGGGGGCTCACTGAAGCTTTCTTT
NA TRBJ2-1 many TRBV6-4 CASSDSAGTGAEQFF TGTGCCAGCAGTGACTCGGCGGGCACGGGGGCTGAGCAGTTCTTC
NA TRBJ1-2 NA TRBV10-3 CAIRRDIPSNYGYTF TGTGCCATCAGGAGAGACATCCCCTCTAACTATGGCTACACCTTC
NA TRBJ2-7 few TRBV2 CASSESGSQVYEQYF TGTGCCAGCAGTGAATCGGGGAGCCAGGTGTACGAGCAGTACTTC
NA TRBJ2-7 few TRBV12-3/TRBV12-4 CASSQGQHYEQYF TGTGCCAGCAGCCAAGGACAGCACTACGAGCAGTACTTC
TRBD1 TRBJ1-2 many TRBV6-5 CASSYRATGGYGYTF TGTGCCAGCAGTTACCGGGCGACAGGGGGCTATGGCTACACCTTC
TRBD1 TRBJ2-1 few TRBV5-1 CASSAGTGGANEQFF TGCGCCAGCAGCGCCGGGACAGGGGGCGCGAATGAGCAGTTCTTC
TRBD2 TRBJ2-2 NA TRBV12-5 CTSGLASGRLRELFF TGTACTAGTGGTTTGGCTAGCGGGAGGCTGCGGGAGCTGTTTTTT
NA TRBJ2-1 medium-sized TRBV6-1 CASSEDSGAYNEQFF TGTGCCAGCAGTGAAGATAGCGGCGCTTACAATGAGCAGTTCTTC
TRBD1 TRBJ1-2 NA TRBV5-6 CASSALGGANGYGYTF TGTGCCAGCAGCGCTTTAGGGGGCGCCAACGGTTATGGCTACACCTTC
NA TRBJ2-4 many TRBV6-2/TRBV6-3 CASSYSQGWASVLAKNIQYF TGTGCCAGCAGTTACTCCCAAGGGTGGGCTAGCGTGCTCGCCAAAAACATTCAGTACTTC
TRBD2 TRBJ2-2 NA TRBV28 CASSLFGSAGVGGELFF TGTGCCAGCAGTTTATTTGGGTCAGCGGGAGTTGGCGGGGAGCTGTTTTTT
NA TRBJ2-7 medium-sized TRBV20-1 CSANTRSGYEQYF TGCAGTGCTAACACTAGGAGTGGATACGAGCAGTACTTC
TRBD1 TRBJ1-2 NA TRBV30 CAWSRDRALSAGYTF TGTGCCTGGAGCAGAGACAGGGCCCTCTCGGCTGGCTACACCTTC
NA TRBJ2-7 NA TRBV20-1 CSARYSRAEIYEQYF TGCAGTGCTAGATATAGTAGGGCAGAAATCTACGAGCAGTACTTC
NA TRBJ1-2 few TRBV12-3/TRBV12-4 CASSLRGNYGYTF TGTGCCAGCAGTTTAAGGGGAAACTATGGCTACACCTTC
NA TRBJ1-1 NA TRBV28 CASSLLPYMNTEAFF TGTGCCAGCAGTTTATTGCCCTACATGAACACTGAAGCTTTCTTT
NA TRBJ1-2 NA TRBV30 CAWSNLGGYTF TGTGCCTGGAGTAACCTAGGGGGCTACACCTTC
NA TRBJ2-6 NA TRBV7-2 CASSSSGANVLTF TGTGCCAGCAGCTCCTCTGGGGCCAACGTCCTGACTTTC
NA TRBJ2-7 few TRBV7-2 CASSPTAYEQYF TGTGCCAGCAGCCCGACAGCTTACGAGCAGTACTTC
TRBD1 TRBJ2-1 few TRBV6-4 CASSERTGGGNEQFF TGTGCCAGCAGTGAACGGACAGGGGGTGGCAATGAGCAGTTCTTC
NA TRBJ2-5 few TRBV6-2/TRBV6-3 CASSYPPQTQYF TGTGCCAGCAGTTACCCACCTCAGACCCAGTACTTC
NA TRBJ2-1 NA TRBV24-1 CATSPGFGEQFF TGTGCCACCAGTCCGGGATTCGGTGAGCAGTTCTTC
NA TRBJ2-7 NA TRBV7-2 CASSPGRSRAEQYF TGTGCCAGCAGCCCCGGCCGGTCTAGGGCCGAGCAGTACTTC
NA TRBJ2-2 NA TRBV2 CASSALDAVTGELFF TGTGCCAGCAGTGCCTTGGACGCGGTCACCGGGGAGCTGTTTTTT
TRBD1 TRBJ2-7 NA TRBV28 CASSFPTGKGYEQYF TGTGCCAGCAGTTTTCCGACAGGGAAGGGCTACGAGCAGTACTTC
NA TRBJ2-7 once TRBV11-2 CASSFVIYEQYF TGTGCCAGCAGCTTCGTCATTTACGAGCAGTACTTC
NA TRBJ1-5 NA TRBV5-1 CANSLGPNQPRHF TGCGCAAACAGCTTGGGCCCGAATCAGCCCCGGCATTTT
NA TRBJ1-5 NA TRBV5-6 CASSQGLYSNQPQHF TGTGCCAGCAGCCAGGGATTATATAGCAATCAGCCCCAGCATTTT